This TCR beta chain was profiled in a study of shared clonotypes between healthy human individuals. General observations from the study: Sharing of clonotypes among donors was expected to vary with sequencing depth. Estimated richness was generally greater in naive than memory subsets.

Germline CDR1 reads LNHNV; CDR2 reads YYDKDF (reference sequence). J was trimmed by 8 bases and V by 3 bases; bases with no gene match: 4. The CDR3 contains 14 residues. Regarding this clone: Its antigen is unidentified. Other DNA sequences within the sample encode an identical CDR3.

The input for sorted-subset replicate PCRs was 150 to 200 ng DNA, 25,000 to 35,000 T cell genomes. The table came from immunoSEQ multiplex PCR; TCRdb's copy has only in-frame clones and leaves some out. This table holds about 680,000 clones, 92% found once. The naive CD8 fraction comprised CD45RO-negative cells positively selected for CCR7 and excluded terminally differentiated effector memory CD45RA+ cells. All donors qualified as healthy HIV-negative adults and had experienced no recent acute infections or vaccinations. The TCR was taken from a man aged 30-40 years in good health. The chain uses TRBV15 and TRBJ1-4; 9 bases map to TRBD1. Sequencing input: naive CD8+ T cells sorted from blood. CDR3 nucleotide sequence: TGTGCCACCAGCAGGGACAGGGGTGGAGAAAAACTGTTTTTT. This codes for CATSRDRGGEKLFF. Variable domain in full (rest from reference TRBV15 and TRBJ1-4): DAMVIQNPRYQVTQFGKPVTLSCSQTLNHNVMYWYQQKSSQAPKLLFHYYDKDFNNEADTPDNFQSRRPNTSFCFLDIRSPGLGDTAMYLCATSRDRGGEKLFFGSGTQLSVL.